The entry below describes one TCR beta chain. Its antigen is as yet unknown. The sample comes from a study of OX40 agonist ivuxolimab in advanced cancers. Study-wide results and limits: No antigen was identified for the clonally expanded peripheral T cells. There were, on average, more expanded clones in CD8+ T cells than in CD4+.

The sampling schedule covered blood at baseline, cycle 4 day 1, and cycle 7 day 1. The CDR3 consists of 13 residues. V dropped 0 bases and J dropped 1 base, with 6 bases sitting between them. The germline gives CDR1 GTSNPN, CDR2 SVGIG (reference sequence). Sequencing was performed with immunoSEQ multiplex PCR; in TCRdb, only in-frame clones are kept and a portion is missing. This sample has 90,000 to 100,000 clones, with around 85% found just once. The rearrangement links TRBV30 to TRBJ1-1; D is undetermined. This clonotype was sampled from an adult with an advanced solid tumor such as melanoma, head and neck, liver or kidney cancer. The sequencing here drew on CD4+ or CD8+ T cells sorted from blood, taken in a trial of the OX40 agonist ivuxolimab. The CDR3: CAWSVSANTEAFF. In DNA form, the CDR3 reads TGTGCCTGGAGTGTTTCGGCGAACACTGAAGCTTTCTTT.